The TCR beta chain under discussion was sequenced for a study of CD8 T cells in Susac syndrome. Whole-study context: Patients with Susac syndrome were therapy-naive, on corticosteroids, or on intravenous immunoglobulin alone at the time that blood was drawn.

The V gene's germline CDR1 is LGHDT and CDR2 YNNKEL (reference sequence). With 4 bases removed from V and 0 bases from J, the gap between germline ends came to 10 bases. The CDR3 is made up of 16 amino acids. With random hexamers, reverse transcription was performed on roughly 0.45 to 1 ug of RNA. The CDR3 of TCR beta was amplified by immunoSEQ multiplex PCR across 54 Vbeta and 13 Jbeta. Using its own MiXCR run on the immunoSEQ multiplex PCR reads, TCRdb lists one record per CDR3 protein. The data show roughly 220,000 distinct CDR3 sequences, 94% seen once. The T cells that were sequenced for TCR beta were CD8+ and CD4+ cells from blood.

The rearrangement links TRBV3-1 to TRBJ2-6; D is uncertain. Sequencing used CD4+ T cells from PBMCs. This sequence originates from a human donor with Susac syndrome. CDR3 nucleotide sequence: TGTGCCAGCAGCCCCAACACGGGCTCTGGGGCCAACGTCCTGACTTTC. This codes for CASSPNTGSGANVLTF.